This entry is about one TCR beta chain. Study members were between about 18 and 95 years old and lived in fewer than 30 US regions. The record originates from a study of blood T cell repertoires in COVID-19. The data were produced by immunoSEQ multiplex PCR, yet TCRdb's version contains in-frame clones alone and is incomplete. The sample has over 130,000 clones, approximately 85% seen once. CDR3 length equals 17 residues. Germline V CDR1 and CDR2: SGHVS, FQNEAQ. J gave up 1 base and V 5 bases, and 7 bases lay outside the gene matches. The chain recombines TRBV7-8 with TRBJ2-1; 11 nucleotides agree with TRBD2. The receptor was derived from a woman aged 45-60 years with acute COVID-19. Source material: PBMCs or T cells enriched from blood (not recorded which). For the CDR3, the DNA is TGTGCCAGCAGCCCAGGGGCTAGCGGGAGGTCCTACAATGAGCAGTTCTTC. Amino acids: CASSPGASGRSYNEQFF.